This TCR beta chain was sequenced in a study of T cell responses to AZD1222 COVID-19 vaccine. Germline loops: CDR1 SNHLY, CDR2 FYNNEI. V was pared by 5 bases and J by 4 bases, with 9 bases between. The CDR3 is 12 amino acids. Comment on this clone: Its target is not known.

Broader study findings: Mostly white British, mostly female donors; authors suggested clonal diversity may be underestimated.

TCRdb's table, derived via immunoSEQ multiplex PCR, lists solely in-frame clones and lacks some. Of 91,000 or so clones listed, more than 85% are singletons. This TCR came from an adult who received the AZD1222 COVID-19 vaccine. The sequencing used peripheral blood, collected 28 days after the second AZD1222 dose. This sequence joins TRBV2 and TRBJ2-7; tentative D call: TRBD1 (6 bases). Here the CDR3 DNA reads TGTGCCAGCAGTCAACAGGGATACGAGCAGTACTTC. The encoded protein is CASSQQGYEQYF.